This T cell receptor beta chain was captured by sequencing in a study of blood T cell repertoires in COVID-19. Study-level information: The cDNA or gDNA used as material had been derived from T cells, B-cell-depleted T cells, or PBMCs.

Per the study methods: The authors estimated nucleated cell counts from reference gene primer amplification. Clones were sequenced by immunoSEQ multiplex PCR, and TCRdb holds only the in-frame ones, with some missing. The DNA was the basis for D and trimming; V, J and clone size are from that table. The data hold about 220,000 clones, with about 88% observed a single time. The CDR3 sequence is 15 residues long. Trimming shortened V by 6 bases and J by 5 bases, and 17 bases separated the two germline ends. Looked up from germline, CDR1 is MNHEY and CDR2 is SVGAGI. The V and J genes are TRBV6-5 and TRBJ1-5, with D possibly TRBD1 on 5 matching bases. The TCR originated in a man aged 35 to 55 with active or convalescent COVID-19. What was sequenced was peripheral blood. This CDR3 is CASRPLGGGDQPQHF. Here the CDR3 DNA reads TGTGCCAGCAGACCCTTGGGGGGAGGGGATCAGCCCCAGCATTTT.